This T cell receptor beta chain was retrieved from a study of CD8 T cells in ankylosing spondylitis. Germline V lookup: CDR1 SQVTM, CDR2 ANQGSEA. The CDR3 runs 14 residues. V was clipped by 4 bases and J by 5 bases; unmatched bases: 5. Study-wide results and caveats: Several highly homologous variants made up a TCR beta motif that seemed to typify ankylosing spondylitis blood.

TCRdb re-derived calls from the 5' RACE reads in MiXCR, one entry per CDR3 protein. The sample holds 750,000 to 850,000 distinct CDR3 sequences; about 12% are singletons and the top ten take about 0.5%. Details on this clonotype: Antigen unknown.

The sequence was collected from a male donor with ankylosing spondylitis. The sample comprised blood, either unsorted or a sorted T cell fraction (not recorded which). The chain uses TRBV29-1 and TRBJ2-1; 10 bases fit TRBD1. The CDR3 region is CSVGYGTGDNEQFF. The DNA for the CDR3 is TGCAGCGTTGGATACGGGACAGGGGACAATGAGCAGTTCTTC.